Presented here are 27 T cell receptor beta chains from one specimen sequenced in a study of T cell changes during pregnancy in multiple sclerosis. This table comes from immunoSEQ multiplex PCR, and its TCRdb copy is limited to in-frame clones, with some not included. The table lists roughly 64,000 clones, around 90% of them singletons. The starting material was peripheral blood, obtained in the second trimester of pregnancy. All receptors come from a female donor with multiple sclerosis, enrolled in a pregnancy study.

This clone showed up just a few times. The CDR3 DNA sequence: TGTGCCAGCAGCTCCCACGGGACTAGCGTTTACAATGAGCAGTTCTTC. This sequence encodes CASSSHGTSVYNEQFF. The V gene is TRBV7-3, the J gene TRBJ2-1, with 10 bases matching TRBD2. The CDR3 is 16 amino acids. Germline lookup yields CDR1 SGHTA and CDR2 FQGTGA. Trimming removed 4 bases from V and 4 bases from J; junction bases left unmatched: 7.

The chain uses TRBV19 and TRBJ2-7; the match to TRBD1 covers 9 bases. Germline CDR1 reads LNHDA; CDR2 reads SQIVND (reference sequence). V lost 4 bases to trimming and J lost 6 bases; unmatched junction nucleotides: 7. The CDR3 totals 14 residues. CDR3 coding DNA: TGTGCCAGTAGTAGGGACAGGGAAGGGGCCGAGCAGTACTTC. Its translation is CASSRDREGAEQYF. Using reference TRBV19 and TRBJ2-7 for the parts outside the CDR3, the full variable domain is DGGITQSPKYLFRKEGQNVTLSCEQNLNHDAMYWYRQDPGQGLRLIYYSQIVNDFQKGDIAEGYSVSREKKESFPLTVTSAQKNPTAFYLCASSRDREGAEQYFGPGTRLTVT.

The genes are TRBV5-6 and TRBJ1-4; a possible D gene is TRBD1 (5 bases). The CDR3 length is 14 residues. V was trimmed by 0 bases and J by 11 bases, leaving 14 bases between them. Germline CDR1 SGHDT, CDR2 YYEEEE. The CDR3 nucleotides are TGTGCCAGCAGCTTGGGCACAGGCCCCGGGAAACTGTTTTTT. Protein sequence: CASSLGTGPGKLFF. Variable domain in full (rest from reference TRBV5-6 and TRBJ1-4): DAGVTQSPTHLIKTRGQQVTLRCSPKSGHDTVSWYQQALGQGPQFIFQYYEEEERQRGNFPDRFSGHQFPNYSSELNVNALLLGDSALYLCASSLGTGPGKLFFGSGTQLSVL.

Note on this clone: Distinct nucleotide sequences in the sample also encode this CDR3. The DNA of the CDR3 is TGTGCCAGCAGCTCGGCGGGAGTAACCTACGAGCAGTACTTC. Its translation: CASSSAGVTYEQYF. V usage is TRBV13 and J usage is TRBJ2-7, with 7 bases that match TRBD2. Unmatched junction bases numbered 5, after V lost 4 bases and J lost 2 bases. The germline V gene encodes CDR1 PRHDT and CDR2 FYEKMQ (reference sequence). This CDR3 is 14 amino acids long. Filled out from reference TRBV13 and TRBJ2-7, the complete variable domain reads AAGVIQSPRHLIKEKRETATLKCYPIPRHDTVYWYQQGPGQDPQFLISFYEKMQSDKGSIPDRFSAQQFSDYHSELNMSSLELGDSALYFCASSSAGVTYEQYFGPGTRLTVT.

The rearrangement joins TRBV6-1 to TRBJ2-7; 8 bases are a match to TRBD1. The CDR3 runs to 17 residues. CDR1 and CDR2 from the germline V gene are MNHNS and SASEGT. V lost 1 base to trimming and J lost 4 bases; unmatched junction nucleotides: 12. CDR3 sequence reads: CASSEDFGGTGFYEQYF. The CDR3 DNA follows: TGTGCCAGCAGTGAAGATTTCGGAGGGACAGGATTTTACGAGCAGTACTTC.

The rearrangement uses TRBV5-4 and TRBJ2-2, with unresolved D. Trimming took 0 bases from V and 0 from J, leaving 9 bases between them. The length of the CDR3 is 16 residues. The V gene's germline CDR1 is SGHNT and CDR2 YYREEE (reference sequence). The CDR3 reads CASSLGGNSNTGELFF. The CDR3 region has the DNA TGTGCCAGCAGCTTGGGAGGAAATTCGAACACCGGGGAGCTGTTTTTT.

The rearrangement links TRBV6-8 to TRBJ2-5; D is perhaps TRBD1 (6 bases). Trimming pared 3 bases from V and 4 bases from J, leaving 15 bases between. Germline CDR1 reads MNHGY; CDR2 reads SAAAGT. The CDR3 sequence is 15 residues long. The CDR3 bases are TGTGCCAGCAGTTATCCTGGGACACCGCGAGAGACCCAGTACTTC. The encoded protein is CASSYPGTPRETQYF.

The rearrangement uses TRBV7-2 and TRBJ2-1; 12 nucleotides agree with TRBD2. The V and J ends lost 6 bases and 3 bases, in that order; junction bases with no gene match: 6. This CDR3 has 16 residues. Germline V lookup: CDR1 SGHTA, CDR2 FQGNSA. CDR3 protein: CASRASGRAIYNEQFF. The DNA for the CDR3 is TGTGCCAGCAGAGCTAGCGGGAGGGCTATCTACAATGAGCAGTTCTTC. The full variable domain, rest sourced from reference TRBV7-2 and TRBJ2-1, is GAGVSQSPSNKVTEKGKDVELRCDPISGHTALYWYRQSLGQGLEFLIYFQGNSAPDKSGLPSDRFSAERTGGSVSTLTIQRTQQEDSAVYLCASRASGRAIYNEQFFGPGTRLTVL.

This clone appeared a single time. V gene TRBV4-2 combines with J gene TRBJ2-4; 7 bases match TRBD2. J lost 1 base, V lost 3 bases, and 9 bases had no gene match. The CDR3 has 17 residues. Germline V gene data show CDR1 as LGHNA and CDR2 as YNFKEQ. Written as DNA, the CDR3 is TGTGCCAGCAGCCATGGCACTAGCGAGGCCGCCAAAAACATTCAGTACTTC. It specifies CASSHGTSEAAKNIQYF.

The rearrangement uses TRBV4-2 and TRBJ2-7; 7 nucleotides align to TRBD1. J gave up 3 bases and V 4 bases, and 3 bases lay outside the gene matches. CDR1 is LGHNA and CDR2 is YNFKEQ in the germline V gene. The CDR3 loop spans 13 amino acids. The CDR3 loop is CASSPGQLYEQYF. CDR3 sequence (DNA): TGTGCCAGCAGCCCGGGACAGCTCTACGAGCAGTACTTC.

The chain employs TRBV4-1 and TRBJ2-4, with 11 bases identical to TRBD2. This CDR3 spans 17 amino acids. The V gene end was trimmed by 4 bases and the J gene end by 2 bases; junction bases not matched to a gene: 7. CDR1 is MGHRA, CDR2 YSYEKL, per germline. Written as DNA, the CDR3 is TGCGCCAGCAGCCGAGGGACTAGCGGCATCACCAAAAACATTCAGTACTTC. This sequence encodes CASSRGTSGITKNIQYF.

This sequence joins TRBV18 and TRBJ2-1; D unclear. V lost 3 bases to trimming and J lost 5 bases, with 14 bases between them. Germline lookup yields CDR1 KGHSH and CDR2 LQKENI. This CDR3 comprises 15 residues. In DNA, the CDR3 is TGTGCCAGCTCACCGCCCAACTACGCCAACAATGAGCAGTTCTTC. It specifies CASSPPNYANNEQFF.

The chain carries TRBV5-8 and TRBJ1-5; possibly TRBD1 for D (5 bases). V gave up 4 bases and J gave up 0 bases, with 14 bases separating them. Germline loops: CDR1 SGHTS, CDR2 YDEGEE. The CDR3 totals 16 residues. The CDR3: CASSRRTGYSNQPQHF. The CDR3 DNA reads TGTGCCAGCAGCAGGCGTACAGGTTATAGCAATCAGCCCCAGCATTTT.

The V gene is TRBV28, the J gene TRBJ2-3; maybe TRBD2 (6 bases). V was trimmed by 1 base and J by 3 bases, leaving 11 bases between them. Looked up from germline, CDR1 is MDHEN and CDR2 is SYDVKM. This CDR3 region has 15 residues. The CDR3 here is CASSLSGAPTDTQYF. DNA for the CDR3: TGTGCCAGCAGTTTATCGGGAGCGCCGACAGATACGCAGTATTTT.

This rearrangement joins TRBV6-4 to TRBJ2-3; D might be TRBD2 (6 bases). This CDR3 contains 16 residues. The V end was cut by 0 bases, the J end by 2 bases, with 12 bases between. The V gene's germline CDR1 is MRHNA and CDR2 SNTAGT. CDR3 residues: CASSDSWGTHTDTQYF. CDR3 nucleotides: TGTGCCAGCAGTGACTCCTGGGGGACTCACACAGATACGCAGTATTTT.

The J gene is TRBJ2-4, the V gene TRBV5-1; 14 nucleotides line up with TRBD2. The CDR3 is made up of 18 amino acids. With V trimmed by 2 bases and J by 2 bases, 6 bases remained unmatched. Per the germline V gene, CDR1 is SGHRS and CDR2 is YFSETQ. Here the CDR3 reads CASSFGTSGSSSKNIQYF. The CDR3 DNA reads as TGCGCCAGCAGCTTTGGGACTAGCGGGAGCTCATCCAAAAACATTCAGTACTTC.

J is TRBJ2-3 and V is TRBV5-1, with 9 nucleotides matching TRBD1. CDR3 length: 16 residues. The germline V gene encodes CDR1 SGHRS and CDR2 YFSETQ. V lost 0 bases, J lost 3 bases, and 5 bases stayed unmatched. Here the CDR3 DNA reads TGCGCCAGCAGCTTGGTAAGGACAGGGGAGACAGATACGCAGTATTTT. It codes for CASSLVRTGETDTQYF.

This rearrangement joins TRBV5-1 to TRBJ1-4; D remains ambiguous. This CDR3 spans 15 amino acids. The germline gives CDR1 SGHRS, CDR2 YFSETQ. Between the trimmed V and J ends, which lost 0 bases and 8 bases, there was a span of 14 bases. CDR3: CASSLGGVTGEKLFF. In DNA, the CDR3 is TGCGCCAGCAGCTTGGGCGGCGTCACTGGCGAAAAACTGTTTTTT.

CDR3 coding DNA: TGTGCCAGCAGCTTAAAACAGGGTGGCACAGATACGCAGTATTTT. This translates into CASSLKQGGTDTQYF. The chain recombines TRBV11-3 with TRBJ2-3; D perhaps matches TRBD1 (6 bases). The germline V and J ends were trimmed by 2 bases and 1 base, with 10 bases remaining between them. Germline assignment: CDR1 SGHNT and CDR2 YENEEA. The CDR3 covers 15 residues.

The chain couples TRBV7-9 to TRBJ1-1; TRBD1 matches 11 bases. The V gene end was trimmed by 0 bases and the J gene end by 1 base; junction bases not matched to a gene: 1. CDR3 size: 16 residues. Germline V gene data show CDR1 as SEHNR and CDR2 as FQNEAQ (reference sequence). The CDR3 region has the DNA TGTGCCAGCAGCTTAGCTGGACAGGGGGCGAACACTGAAGCTTTCTTT. It yields the protein CASSLAGQGANTEAFF.

Details on this clone: At one end the junction does not follow the germline gene, possibly because of a read error. The chain uses TRBV29-1 and TRBJ2-5; 7 bases align to TRBD2. Germline values: CDR1 SQVTM, CDR2 ANQGSEA. The CDR3 length is 16 residues. CDR3 DNA: TGCAGCGTTGAAAGGAGTCGGGGGGAACACCAAGAGACCCGGTACTTC. Amino acid sequence: CSVERSRGEHQETRYF. The full variable domain, completed using reference TRBV29-1 and TRBJ2-5, is SAVISQKPSRDICQRGTSLTIQCQVDSQVTMMFWYRQQPGQSLTLIATANQGSEATYESGFVIDKFPISRPNLTFSTLTVSNMSPEDSSIYLCSVERSRGEHQETRYFGPGTRLLVL.

The CDR3 nucleotides are TGTGCCAGCAGCTTTGACAGTTCTAACTATGGCTACACCTTC. This sequence encodes CASSFDSSNYGYTF. The V call is TRBV7-2, the J call TRBJ1-2; D is possibly TRBD1 (5 bases). Trimming cost V 3 bases and J 0 bases, with 8 bases left between them. CDR1 and CDR2 from the germline V gene are SGHTA and FQGNSA. The CDR3 extends over 14 amino acids.

CDR3 sequence: CASSQEGLAGGPHEQFF. CDR3 nucleotide sequence: TGCGCCAGCAGCCAGGAAGGACTAGCGGGAGGGCCTCATGAGCAGTTCTTC. This chain uses TRBV4-3 with TRBJ2-1, with 15 bases that match TRBD2. In germline, CDR1 is LGHNA, CDR2 YSLEER. The CDR3 loop spans 17 amino acids. Losses at the gene ends were 3 bases for V and 8 bases for J; bases not matched to a gene: 8.

The chain employs TRBV27 and TRBJ1-5; TRBD1 might be the D (6 bases). CDR3 length equals 15 residues. The germline CDR1 and CDR2 sequences are MNHEY and SMNVEV (reference sequence). Trimming removed 6 bases from V and 0 bases from J, with 12 bases in between. The CDR3 DNA sequence: TGTGCCAGCAGCCCGGACAGAAATAGCAATCAGCCCCAGCATTTT. It encodes CASSPDRNSNQPQHF.

The count of this clone is one. The chain combines TRBV6-5 with TRBJ1-1; a weak D match, TRBD1 (5 bases). Per germline, CDR1 MNHEY and CDR2 SVGAGI. Trimming took off 5 bases at V and 0 bases at J, with 10 bases between the two ends. The CDR3 is 14 amino acids. CDR3 sequence reads: CASSHETVNTEAFF. DNA for the CDR3: TGTGCCAGCAGTCACGAGACAGTGAACACTGAAGCTTTCTTT.

This rearrangement joins TRBV5-1 to TRBJ1-4, with a possible D match to TRBD1 (6 bases). Trimming cost V 0 bases and J 7 bases, with 13 bases left between them. Germline V gene lookup returns CDR1 SGHRS and CDR2 YFSETQ. The CDR3 contains 15 residues. The chain's CDR3 is CASSLGSGTREKLFF. The CDR3 DNA is TGCGCCAGCAGCTTGGGGTCGGGGACACGTGAAAAACTGTTTTTT.

The V and J genes are TRBV28 and TRBJ2-1; D is uncertain. Germline V gene lookup returns CDR1 MDHEN and CDR2 SYDVKM. V was cut by 3 bases and J by 7 bases, with 16 bases left in between. CDR3 size: 15 residues. CDR3 DNA sequence: TGTGCCAGCAGTTTTCTCCCCGCGGCTGAGAATGAGCAGTTCTTC. Its protein is CASSFLPAAENEQFF.